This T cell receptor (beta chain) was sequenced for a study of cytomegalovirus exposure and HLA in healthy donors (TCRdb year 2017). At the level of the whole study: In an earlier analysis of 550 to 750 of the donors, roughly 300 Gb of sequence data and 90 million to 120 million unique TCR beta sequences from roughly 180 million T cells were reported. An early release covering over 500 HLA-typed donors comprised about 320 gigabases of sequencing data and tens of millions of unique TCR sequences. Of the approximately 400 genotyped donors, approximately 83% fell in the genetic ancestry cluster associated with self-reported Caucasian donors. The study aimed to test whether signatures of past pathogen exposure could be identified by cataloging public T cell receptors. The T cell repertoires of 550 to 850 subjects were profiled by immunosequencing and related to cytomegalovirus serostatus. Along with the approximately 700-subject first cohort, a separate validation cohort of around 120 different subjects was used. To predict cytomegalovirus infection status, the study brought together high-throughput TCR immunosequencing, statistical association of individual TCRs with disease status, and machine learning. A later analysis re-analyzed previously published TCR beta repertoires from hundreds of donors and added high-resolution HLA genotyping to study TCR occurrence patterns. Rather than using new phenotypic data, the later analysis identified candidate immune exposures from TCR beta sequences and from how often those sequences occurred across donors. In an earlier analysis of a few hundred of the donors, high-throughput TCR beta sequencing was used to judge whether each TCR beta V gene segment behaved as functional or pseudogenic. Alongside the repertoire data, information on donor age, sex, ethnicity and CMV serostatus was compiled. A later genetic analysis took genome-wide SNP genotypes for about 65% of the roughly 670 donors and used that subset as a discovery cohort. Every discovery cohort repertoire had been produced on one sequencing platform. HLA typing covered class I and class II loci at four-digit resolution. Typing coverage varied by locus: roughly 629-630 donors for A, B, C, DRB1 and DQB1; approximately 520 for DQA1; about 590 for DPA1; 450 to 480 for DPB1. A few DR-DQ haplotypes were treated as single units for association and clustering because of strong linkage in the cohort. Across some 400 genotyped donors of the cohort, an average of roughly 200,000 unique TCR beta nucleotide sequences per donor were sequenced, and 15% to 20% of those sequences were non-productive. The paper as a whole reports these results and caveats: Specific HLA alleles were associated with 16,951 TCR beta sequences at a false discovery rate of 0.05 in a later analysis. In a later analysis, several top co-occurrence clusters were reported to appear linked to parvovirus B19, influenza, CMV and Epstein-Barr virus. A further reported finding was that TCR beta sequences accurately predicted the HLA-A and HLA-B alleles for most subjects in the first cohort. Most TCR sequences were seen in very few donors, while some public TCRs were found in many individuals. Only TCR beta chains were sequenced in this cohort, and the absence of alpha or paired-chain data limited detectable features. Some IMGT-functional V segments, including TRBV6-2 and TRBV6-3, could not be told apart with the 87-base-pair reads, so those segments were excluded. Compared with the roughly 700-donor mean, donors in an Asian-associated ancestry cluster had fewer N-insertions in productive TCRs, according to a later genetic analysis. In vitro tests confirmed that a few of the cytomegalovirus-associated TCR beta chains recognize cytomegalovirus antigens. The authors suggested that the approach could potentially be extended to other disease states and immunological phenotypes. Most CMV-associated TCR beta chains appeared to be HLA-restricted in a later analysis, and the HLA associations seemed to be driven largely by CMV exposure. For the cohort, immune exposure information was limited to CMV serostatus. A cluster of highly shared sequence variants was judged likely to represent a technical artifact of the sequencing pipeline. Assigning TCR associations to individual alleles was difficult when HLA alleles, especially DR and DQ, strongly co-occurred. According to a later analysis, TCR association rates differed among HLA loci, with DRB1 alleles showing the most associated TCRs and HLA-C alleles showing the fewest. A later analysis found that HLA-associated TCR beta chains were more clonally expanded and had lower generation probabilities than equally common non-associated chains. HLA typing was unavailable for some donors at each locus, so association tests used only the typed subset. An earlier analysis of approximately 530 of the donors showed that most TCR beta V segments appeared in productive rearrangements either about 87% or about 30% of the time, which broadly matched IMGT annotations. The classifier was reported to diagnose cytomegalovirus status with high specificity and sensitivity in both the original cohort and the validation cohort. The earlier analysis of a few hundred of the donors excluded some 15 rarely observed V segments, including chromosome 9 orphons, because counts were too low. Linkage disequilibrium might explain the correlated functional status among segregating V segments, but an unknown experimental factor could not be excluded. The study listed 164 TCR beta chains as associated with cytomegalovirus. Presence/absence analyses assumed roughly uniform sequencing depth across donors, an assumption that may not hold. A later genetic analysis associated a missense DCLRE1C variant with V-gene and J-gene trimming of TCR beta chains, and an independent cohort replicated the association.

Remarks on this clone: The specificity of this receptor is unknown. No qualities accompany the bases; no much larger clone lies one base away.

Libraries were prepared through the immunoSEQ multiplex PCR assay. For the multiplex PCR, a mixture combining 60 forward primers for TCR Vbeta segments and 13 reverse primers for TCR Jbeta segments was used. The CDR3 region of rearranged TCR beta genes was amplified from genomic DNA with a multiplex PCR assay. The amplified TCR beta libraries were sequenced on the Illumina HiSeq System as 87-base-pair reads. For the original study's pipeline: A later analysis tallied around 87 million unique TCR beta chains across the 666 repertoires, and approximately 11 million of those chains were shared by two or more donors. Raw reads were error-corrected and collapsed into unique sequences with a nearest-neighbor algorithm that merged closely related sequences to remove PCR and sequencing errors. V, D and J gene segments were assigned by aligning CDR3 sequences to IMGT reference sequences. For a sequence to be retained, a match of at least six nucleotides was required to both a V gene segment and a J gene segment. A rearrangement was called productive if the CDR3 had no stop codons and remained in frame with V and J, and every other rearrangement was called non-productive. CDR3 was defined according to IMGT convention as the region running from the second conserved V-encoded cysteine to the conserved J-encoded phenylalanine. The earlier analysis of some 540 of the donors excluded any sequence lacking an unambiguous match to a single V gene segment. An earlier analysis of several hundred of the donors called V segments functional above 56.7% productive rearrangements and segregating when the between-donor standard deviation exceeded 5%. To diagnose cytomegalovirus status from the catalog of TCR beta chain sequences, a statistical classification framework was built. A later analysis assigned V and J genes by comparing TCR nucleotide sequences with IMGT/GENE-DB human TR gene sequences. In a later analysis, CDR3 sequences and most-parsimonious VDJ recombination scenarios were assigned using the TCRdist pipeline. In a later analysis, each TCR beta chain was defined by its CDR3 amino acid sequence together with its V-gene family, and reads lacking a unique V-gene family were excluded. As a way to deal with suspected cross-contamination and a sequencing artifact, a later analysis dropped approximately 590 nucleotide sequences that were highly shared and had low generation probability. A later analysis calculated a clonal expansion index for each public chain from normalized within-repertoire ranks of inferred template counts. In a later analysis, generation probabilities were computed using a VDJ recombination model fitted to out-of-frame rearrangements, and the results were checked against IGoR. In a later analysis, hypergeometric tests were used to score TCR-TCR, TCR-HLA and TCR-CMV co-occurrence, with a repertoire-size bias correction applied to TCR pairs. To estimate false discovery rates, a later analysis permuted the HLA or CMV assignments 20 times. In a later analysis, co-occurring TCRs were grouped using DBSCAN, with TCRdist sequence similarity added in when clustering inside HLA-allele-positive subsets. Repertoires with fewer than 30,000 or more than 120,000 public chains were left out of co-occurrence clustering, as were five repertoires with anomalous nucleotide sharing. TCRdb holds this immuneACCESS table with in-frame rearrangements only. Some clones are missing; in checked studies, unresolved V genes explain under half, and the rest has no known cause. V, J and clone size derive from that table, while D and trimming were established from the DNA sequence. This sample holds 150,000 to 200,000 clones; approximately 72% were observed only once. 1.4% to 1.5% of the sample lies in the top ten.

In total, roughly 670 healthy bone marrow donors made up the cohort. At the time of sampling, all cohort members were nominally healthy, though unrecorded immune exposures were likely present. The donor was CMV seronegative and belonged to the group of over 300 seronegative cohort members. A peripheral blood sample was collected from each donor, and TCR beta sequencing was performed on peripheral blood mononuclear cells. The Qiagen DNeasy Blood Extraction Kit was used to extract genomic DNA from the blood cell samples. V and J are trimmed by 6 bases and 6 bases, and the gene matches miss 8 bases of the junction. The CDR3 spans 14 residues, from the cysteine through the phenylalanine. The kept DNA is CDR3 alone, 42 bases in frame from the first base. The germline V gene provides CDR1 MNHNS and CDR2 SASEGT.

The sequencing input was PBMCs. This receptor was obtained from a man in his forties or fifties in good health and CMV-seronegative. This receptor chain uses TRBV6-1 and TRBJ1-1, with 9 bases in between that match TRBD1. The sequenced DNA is TGTGCCAGCAGCTGGACAGGGGTAGGAGCTGAAGCTTTCTTT. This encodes CASSWTGVGAEAFF.